These T cell receptor beta chains were read from a single sample in a study of PD-L1 blockade in urothelial cancer. Method: immunoSEQ multiplex PCR; TCRdb's copy keeps in-frame clones and lacks some. The sample lists about 110,000 clones; less than 95% were seen once. Sequencing used PBMCs, obtained around atezolizumab (anti-PD-L1) treatment. These receptors were collected from a man between 60 and 75 years old with urothelial cancer. CDR3s include the opening cysteine and the closing phenylalanine or tryptophan.

V | CDR3
TRBV5-1 | CASSPGLAGDNTDTQYF
TRBV19 | CASSIDPSINNEQFF
TRBV7-2 | CASSRNPAIYGYTF
TRBV30 | CAWSGSGKPQHF
TRBV18 | CASSADRNTEAFF
TRBV10-3 | CAIRTGQGRDEAFF
TRBV11-1 | CASSRAGVETQYF
TRBV4-3 | CASSEGLNTEAFF
TRBV7-2 | CASSFTGGNEKLFF
TRBV9 | CASSGGGTTSEQYF
TRBV6-1 | CASSGGGAREKLFF
TRBV7-2 | CASNRGAQGNTIYF
TRBV18 | CASSPGLALAKNIQYF
TRBV9 | CASSVEYDTEAFF
TRBV7-7 | CASSLDSGEGEITDTQYF
TRBV18 | CASSPKAGGDEKLFF
TRBV29-1 | CSVGGAGDEFF
TRBV5-1 | CASSWTGEGGYTF
TRBV5-4 | CASSLVGPGYNEQFF
TRBV9 | CASSELGSPYEQYF
TRBV19 | CASSLTGGSYNEQFF
TRBV27 | CASSWSGGQGYTF
TRBV9 | CASSETANTGELFF
TRBV19 | CASSVGGTPGELFF
TRBV11-3 | CASSLDGSSYEQYF
TRBV15 | CATSRVKEFNYGYTF
TRBV5-1 | CASMVGGYNEQFF
TRBV28 | CAISGVRGRTEAFF
TRBV10-1 | CASSDQRNTEAFF
TRBV7-9 | CASSPMVYEQYF
TRBV19 | CASAGVSGNTIYF
TRBV19 | CASSISPGILNEKLFF
TRBV6-6 | CASRFGQMTYEQYF
TRBV6-5 | CASSLRQTTDTQYF
TRBV19 | CASSISTRASYNEQFF
TRBV5-5 | CASSLGLAGTVTGELFF
TRBV7-2 | CASSLRVGGSNQPQHF
TRBV5-1 | CASSLGSGNSYEQYF
TRBV5-6 | CASSQRDRVIHGYTF
TRBV2 | CASRTSPTNEKLFF
TRBV29-1 | CSVEQGNTEAFF
TRBV30 | CAWSVRQNNEKLFF
TRBV30 | CAWSVIGPYNEQFF
TRBV7-2 | CASSETSGINEQFF